These 27 T cell receptor beta chains came from one sample sequenced in a study of T cells in localized non-small cell lung cancer. Only in-frame clones appear in the TCRdb table, and some are missing; sequencing was by immunoSEQ multiplex PCR. In the table there are about 48,000 clones, approximately 77% of which are singletons. The source material was peripheral blood, sampled before any cancer treatment. These receptors came from a man between 35 and 75 years old with stage I squamous cell lung carcinoma.

This clone was observed a single time. V usage is TRBV11-2 and J usage is TRBJ1-4; TRBD1 matches at 9 bases. V was clipped by 1 base and J by 7 bases; unmatched bases: 4. The CDR3 consists of 15 residues. Germline CDR1 reads SGHAT; CDR2 reads FQNNGV. CDR3 DNA: TGTGCCAGCAGCTTAGGGGACAGGGAAGGTGAAAAACTGTTTTTT. This codes for CASSLGDREGEKLFF.

The V gene is TRBV19, the J gene TRBJ1-5, with a possible D match to TRBD1 (5 bases). This CDR3 is 15 amino acids long. CDR1 is LNHDA and CDR2 is SQIVND in the germline V gene (reference sequence). V was pared by 7 bases and J by 5 bases, with 18 bases between. In nucleotides, the CDR3 is TGTGCCAGTAAGGGCGGGACGGAGGGACATCAGCCCCAGCATTTT. Translated: CASKGGTEGHQPQHF.

The chain combines TRBV19 with TRBJ1-5, with 8 bases identical to TRBD1. Germline V lookup: CDR1 LNHDA, CDR2 SQIVND (reference sequence). The CDR3 runs to 15 residues. CDR3 protein: CVQEGEGQDYQPQHF. For the CDR3, the DNA is TGTGTTCAGGAGGGAGAGGGACAGGACTATCAGCCCCAGCATTTT.

The chain has TRBV5-4 and TRBJ2-2; D is unresolved. This CDR3 comprises 15 residues. The germline V gene has CDR1 SGHNT and CDR2 YYREEE (reference sequence). V was clipped by 3 bases and J by 3 bases, with 12 bases between them. The CDR3 bases are TGTGCCAGCAGCTCTTCTGTTGGGCACACCGGGGAGCTGTTTTTT. Its protein is CASSSSVGHTGELFF.

This rearrangement joins TRBV9 to TRBJ2-7, with 8 bases identical to TRBD1. J was trimmed by 2 bases and V by 0 bases; bases with no gene match: 4. The length of the CDR3 is 15 residues. Germline V gene sequence: CDR1 SGDLS, CDR2 YYNGEE. The CDR3: CASSVGQGATYEQYF. For the CDR3, the DNA is TGTGCCAGCAGCGTAGGCCAGGGGGCTACCTACGAGCAGTACTTC. The whole variable domain, filled in from reference TRBV9 and TRBJ2-7, reads DSGVTQTPKHLITATGQRVTLRCSPRSGDLSVYWYQQSLDQGLQFLIQYYNGEERAKGNILERFSAQQFPDLHSELNLSSLELGDSALYFCASSVGQGATYEQYFGPGTRLTVT.

V usage is TRBV15 and J usage is TRBJ2-3; D tentatively fits TRBD1 or TRBD2 (5 bases each). Germline V gene data show CDR1 as LNHNV and CDR2 as YYDKDF (reference sequence). Trimming took 3 bases from V and 2 from J, leaving 6 bases between them. The CDR3 is made up of 13 amino acids. The CDR3 DNA sequence: TGTGCCACCAGCAGCGGGGCCACAGATACGCAGTATTTT. It yields the protein CATSSGATDTQYF.

This clone was picked up a small number of times. An end of the junction differs from the germline gene, which may be a read error. This chain's CDR3 is CASTLAPGQPYGYTF. For the CDR3, the DNA is TGTGCCAGCACCTTAGCCCCGGGACAGCCCTATGGCTACACCTTC. The chain employs TRBV11-2 and TRBJ1-2; TRBD1 aligns across 7 bases. The CDR3 extends over 15 amino acids. Germline values: CDR1 SGHAT, CDR2 FQNNGV. Variable domain in full (rest from reference TRBV11-2 and TRBJ1-2): EAGVAQSPRYKIIEKRQSVAFWCNPISGHATLYWYQQILGQGPKLLIQFQNNGVVDDSQLPKDRFSAERLKGVDSTLKIQPAKLEDSAVYLCASTLAPGQPYGYTFGSGTRLTVV.

The V gene is TRBV28, the J gene TRBJ2-5; TRBD1 aligns across 8 bases. With V trimmed by 10 bases and J by 2 bases, 6 bases remained unmatched. Germline CDR1 reads MDHEN; CDR2 reads SYDVKM. The CDR3 sequence is 13 residues long. CDR3 in amino acids: CATSRQGQETQYF. The CDR3, as DNA: TGTGCCACCTCCCGACAGGGGCAAGAGACCCAGTACTTC.

CDR3 in DNA: TGTGCCAGCAGCTTGGGGGAACAGGTTCGAGACTACAATGAGCAGTTCTTC. Its translation: CASSLGEQVRDYNEQFF. The chain is built from TRBV5-6 and TRBJ2-1, with D maybe TRBD1 (5 bases). V lost 0 bases, J lost 3 bases, and 16 bases lay in between. This CDR3 comprises 17 residues. Germline-derived CDR1 and CDR2 are SGHDT and YYEEEE.

The genes are TRBV5-4 and TRBJ2-3; 7 nucleotides align to TRBD2. Trimming took 3 bases from V and 2 from J; bases not matched to a gene: 6. The V gene's germline CDR1 is SGHNT and CDR2 YYREEE (reference sequence). The CDR3 has 15 amino acids. The CDR3 DNA sequence: TGTGCCAGCAGCTCCCGGACTAGAATCACAGATACGCAGTATTTT. As protein: CASSSRTRITDTQYF.

The chain recombines TRBV7-2 with TRBJ1-5; 8 nucleotides match TRBD1. With V trimmed by 5 bases and J by 6 bases, 9 bases remained unmatched. CDR1 and CDR2 (germline): SGHTA, FQGNSA. The CDR3 runs to 15 residues. DNA of the CDR3: TGTGCCAGCAGCATAACAGGGGGGGGCAGTCAGCCCCAGCATTTT. This translates into CASSITGGGSQPQHF. The complete variable domain, with remaining parts taken from reference TRBV7-2 and TRBJ1-5, reads GAGVSQSPSNKVTEKGKDVELRCDPISGHTALYWYRQSLGQGLEFLIYFQGNSAPDKSGLPSDRFSAERTGGSVSTLTIQRTQQEDSAVYLCASSITGGGSQPQHFGDGTRLSIL.

J is TRBJ1-5 and V is TRBV7-9, with a weak D call TRBD1 (6 bases). CDR1 and CDR2 from the germline V gene are SEHNR and FQNEAQ (reference sequence). Deletions cut 3 bases from V and 4 bases from J, with 10 bases between. The length of the CDR3 is 14 residues. The CDR3, as DNA: TGTGCCAGCAGCTTGGCCCAGGGGAATCAGCCCCAGCATTTT. Its translation is CASSLAQGNQPQHF.

This clone has just a few counts. The CDR3: CASKGSTPEEQYF. The DNA for the CDR3 is TGTGCCAGCAAGGGGTCGACACCGGAAGAGCAGTACTTC. The J gene is TRBJ2-7, the V gene TRBV6-6; the D gene is possibly TRBD1 (5 bases). Per the germline V gene, CDR1 is MNHNY and CDR2 is SVGAGI (reference sequence). V was clipped by 7 bases and J by 7 bases, with 17 bases between them. The CDR3 is 13 residues long.

This chain joins TRBV30 and TRBJ1-6; D uncertain. The CDR3 length is 13 residues. Germline V gene data show CDR1 as GTSNPN and CDR2 as SVGIG (reference sequence). Trimming removed 3 bases at V and 6 bases at J, with 9 bases between. The CDR3 nucleotides are TGTGCCTGGAGCGCAACACCTAATTCACCCCTCCACTTT. This gives the protein CAWSATPNSPLHF.

The rearrangement uses TRBV16 and TRBJ1-1; 7 nucleotides align to TRBD1. CDR3 length equals 13 residues. J was trimmed by 4 bases and V by 3 bases; bases with no gene match: 2. Looked up from germline, CDR1 is KGHSY and CDR2 is FQNENV. The CDR3 is CASSHSGGTEAFF. DNA for the CDR3: TGTGCCAGCAGCCACTCAGGGGGCACTGAAGCTTTCTTT.

V and J are TRBV7-2 and TRBJ2-1; D is ambiguous. Germline V gene sequence: CDR1 SGHTA, CDR2 FQGNSA. Trimming took 4 bases from V and 0 from J, leaving 4 bases between them. The CDR3 has 13 residues. The CDR3 DNA reads TGTGCCAGCAGCTCCAGCTCCTACAATGAGCAGTTCTTC. This encodes CASSSSSYNEQFF.

The genes are TRBV10-3 and TRBJ1-1, with TRBD1 matching over 7 bases. Germline-derived CDR1 and CDR2 are ENHRY and SYGVKD. Germline trimming cut 5 bases from V and 0 bases from J; bases unmatched to any gene: 6. The CDR3 is 15 amino acids. The CDR3 DNA sequence: TGTGCCATCAGTTCGGGACAGTACTTGAACACTGAAGCTTTCTTT. Translating it yields CAISSGQYLNTEAFF.

This clone appeared once. The chain couples TRBV15 to TRBJ1-4, with 10 bases lining up with TRBD1. In germline, CDR1 is LNHNV, CDR2 YYDKDF (reference sequence). This CDR3 has 15 amino acids. With V trimmed by 4 bases and J by 7 bases, 6 bases remained unmatched. The CDR3 here is CATSIRGTGAEKLFF. As DNA, the CDR3 is TGTGCCACCAGCATAAGAGGGACAGGGGCTGAAAAACTGTTTTTT.

This chain connects TRBV6-5 to TRBJ1-6; no reliable D call. CDR3 size: 15 residues. CDR1 is MNHEY, CDR2 SVGAGI, per germline. V was trimmed by 5 bases and J by 6 bases, leaving 14 bases between them. CDR3 coding DNA: TGTGCCAGCAGTACAAAGCCGGGCCTTAATTCACCCCTCCACTTT. Translation: CASSTKPGLNSPLHF.

This chain uses TRBV18 with TRBJ2-3; D not resolved. The V end was cut by 5 bases, the J end by 3 bases, with 6 bases between. Germline assignment: CDR1 KGHSH and CDR2 LQKENI. The CDR3 covers 12 residues. As DNA, the CDR3 is TGTGCCAGCTCAGCGTCGACAGATACGCAGTATTTT. It specifies CASSASTDTQYF.

This clone has just one count. J is TRBJ1-1 and V is TRBV18; D ambiguous. The CDR3 extends over 14 amino acids. The germline V gene encodes CDR1 KGHSH and CDR2 LQKENI. V gave up 0 bases and J gave up 6 bases, with 11 bases separating them. CDR3 region: CASSPPGRDSEAFF. For the CDR3, the DNA is TGTGCCAGCTCACCACCGGGTCGAGATTCTGAAGCTTTCTTT.

This clone was picked up a small number of times. The V call is TRBV15, the J call TRBJ1-1; D is possibly TRBD1 (6 bases). Germline V gene lookup returns CDR1 LNHNV and CDR2 YYDKDF (reference sequence). V was clipped by 1 base and J by 1 base, with 16 bases between them. CDR3 length equals 17 residues. The CDR3 coding sequence is TGTGCCACCAGCAGAGGCACCCTCGACAGGACGAACACTGAAGCTTTCTTT. This encodes CATSRGTLDRTNTEAFF.

The genes are TRBV7-2 and TRBJ1-2, with D maybe TRBD1 (6 bases). The CDR3 sequence is 15 residues long. CDR1 and CDR2 (germline): SGHTA, FQGNSA. Trimming took 5 bases from V and 8 from J, leaving 21 bases between them. CDR3 bases: TGTGCCAGCAGCCCCTCCTGGACAGCTCAACTCGGCTACACCTTC. This gives the protein CASSPSWTAQLGYTF.

The V and J genes are TRBV5-1 and TRBJ1-5; 9 bases fit TRBD1. Germline V gene data show CDR1 as SGHRS and CDR2 as YFSETQ. The V gene end was trimmed by 4 bases and the J gene end by 8 bases; junction bases not matched to a gene: 7. The CDR3 is made up of 14 amino acids. The CDR3 DNA reads TGCGCCAGCAGCACCGGACAGGGGAATGAGCCCCAGCATTTT. Translation: CASSTGQGNEPQHF. Full variable domain (missing parts from reference TRBV5-1 and TRBJ1-5): KAGVTQTPRYLIKTRGQQVTLSCSPISGHRSVSWYQQTPGQGLQFLFEYFSETQRNKGNFPGRFSGRQFSNSRSEMNVSTLELGDSALYLCASSTGQGNEPQHFGDGTRLSIL.

The rearrangement links TRBV29-1 to TRBJ1-2, with D maybe TRBD1 (5 bases). Germline CDR1 and CDR2: SQVTM and ANQGSEA. This CDR3 spans 12 amino acids. The V gene lost 6 bases and the J gene lost 4 bases, with 12 bases spanning the gap. CDR3 loop: CSVSGGIYGYTF. The CDR3 DNA follows: TGCAGCGTCAGCGGGGGGATCTATGGCTACACCTTC.

The rearrangement joins TRBV2 to TRBJ2-1, with 9 bases identical to TRBD2. J lost 3 bases, V lost 6 bases, and 0 bases had no gene match. Germline CDR1 is SNHLY and CDR2 is FYNNEI. The CDR3 is 13 residues long. The CDR3 here is CASRAGGYNEQFF. CDR3 bases: TGTGCCAGCAGAGCGGGGGGCTACAATGAGCAGTTCTTC.

This rearrangement joins TRBV15 to TRBJ2-5, with D perhaps matching TRBD1 or TRBD2 (5 bases each). The CDR3 is 15 residues long. The V and J ends lost 1 base and 4 bases respectively, with 13 bases between them. From germline, CDR1 is LNHNV and CDR2 YYDKDF (reference sequence). The CDR3 spells CATSRVGTMGETQYF. CDR3 DNA: TGTGCCACCAGCAGAGTAGGGACCATGGGAGAGACCCAGTACTTC.